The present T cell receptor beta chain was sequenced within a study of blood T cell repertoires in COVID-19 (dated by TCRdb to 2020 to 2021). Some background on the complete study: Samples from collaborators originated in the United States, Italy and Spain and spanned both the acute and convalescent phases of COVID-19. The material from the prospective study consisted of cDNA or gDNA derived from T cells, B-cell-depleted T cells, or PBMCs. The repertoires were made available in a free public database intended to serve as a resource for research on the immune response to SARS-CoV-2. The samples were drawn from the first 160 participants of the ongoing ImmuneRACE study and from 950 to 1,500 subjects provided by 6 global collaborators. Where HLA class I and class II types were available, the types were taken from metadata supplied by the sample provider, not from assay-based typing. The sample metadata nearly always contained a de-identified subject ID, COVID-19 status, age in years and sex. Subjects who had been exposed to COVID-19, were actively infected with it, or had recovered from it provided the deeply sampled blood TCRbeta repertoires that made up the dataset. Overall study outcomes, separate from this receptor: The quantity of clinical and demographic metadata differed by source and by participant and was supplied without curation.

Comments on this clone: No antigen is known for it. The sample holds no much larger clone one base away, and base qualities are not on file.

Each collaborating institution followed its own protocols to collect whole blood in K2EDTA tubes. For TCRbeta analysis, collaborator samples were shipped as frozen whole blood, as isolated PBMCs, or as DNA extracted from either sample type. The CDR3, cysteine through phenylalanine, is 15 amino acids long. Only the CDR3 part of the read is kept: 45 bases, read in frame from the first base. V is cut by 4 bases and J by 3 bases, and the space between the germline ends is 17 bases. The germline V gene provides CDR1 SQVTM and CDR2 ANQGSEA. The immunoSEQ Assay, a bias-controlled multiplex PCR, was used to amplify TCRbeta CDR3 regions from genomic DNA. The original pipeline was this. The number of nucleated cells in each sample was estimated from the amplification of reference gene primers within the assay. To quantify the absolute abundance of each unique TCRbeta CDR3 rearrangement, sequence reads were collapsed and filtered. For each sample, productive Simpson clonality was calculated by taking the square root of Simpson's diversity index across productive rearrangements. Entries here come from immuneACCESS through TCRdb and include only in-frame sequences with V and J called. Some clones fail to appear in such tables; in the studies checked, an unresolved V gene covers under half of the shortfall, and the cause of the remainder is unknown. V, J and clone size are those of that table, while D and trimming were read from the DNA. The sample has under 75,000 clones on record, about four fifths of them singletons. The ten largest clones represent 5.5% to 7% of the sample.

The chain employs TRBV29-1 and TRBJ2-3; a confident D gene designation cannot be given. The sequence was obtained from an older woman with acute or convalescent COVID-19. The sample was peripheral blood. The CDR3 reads CSVGPPAFGTDTQYF. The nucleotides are TGCAGCGTTGGACCCCCCGCATTCGGGACAGATACGCAGTATTTT.